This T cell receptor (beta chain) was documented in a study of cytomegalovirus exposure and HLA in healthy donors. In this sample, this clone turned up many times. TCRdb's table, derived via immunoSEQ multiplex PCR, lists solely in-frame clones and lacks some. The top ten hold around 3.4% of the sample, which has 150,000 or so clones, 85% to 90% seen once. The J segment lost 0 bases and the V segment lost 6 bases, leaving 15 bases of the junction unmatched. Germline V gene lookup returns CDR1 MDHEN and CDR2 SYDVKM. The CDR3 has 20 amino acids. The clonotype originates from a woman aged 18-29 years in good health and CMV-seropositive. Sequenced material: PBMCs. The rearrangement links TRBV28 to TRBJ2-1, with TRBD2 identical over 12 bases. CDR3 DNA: TGTGCCAGCAGCCCTCCTCCCGGGACTAGCGGGCAGAGCTCCTACAATGAGCAGTTCTTC. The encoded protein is CASSPPPGTSGQSSYNEQFF.